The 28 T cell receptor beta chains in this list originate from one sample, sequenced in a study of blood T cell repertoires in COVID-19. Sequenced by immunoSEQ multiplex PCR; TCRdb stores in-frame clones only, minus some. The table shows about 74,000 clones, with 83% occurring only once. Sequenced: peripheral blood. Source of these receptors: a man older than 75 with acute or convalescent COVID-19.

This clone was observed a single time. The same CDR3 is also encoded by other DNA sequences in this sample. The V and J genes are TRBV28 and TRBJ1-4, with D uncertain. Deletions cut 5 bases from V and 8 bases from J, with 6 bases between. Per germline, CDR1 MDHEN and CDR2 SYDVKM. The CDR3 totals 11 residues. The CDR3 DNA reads TGTGCCAGCAGTCCCCGGGAAAAACTGTTTTTT. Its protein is CASSPREKLFF.

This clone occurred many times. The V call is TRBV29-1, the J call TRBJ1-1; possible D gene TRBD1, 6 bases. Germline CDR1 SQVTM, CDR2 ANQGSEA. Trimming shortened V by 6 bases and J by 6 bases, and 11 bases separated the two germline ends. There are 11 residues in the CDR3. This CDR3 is CSVARQAEAFF. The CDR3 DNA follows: TGCAGCGTCGCTCGACAGGCTGAAGCTTTCTTT.

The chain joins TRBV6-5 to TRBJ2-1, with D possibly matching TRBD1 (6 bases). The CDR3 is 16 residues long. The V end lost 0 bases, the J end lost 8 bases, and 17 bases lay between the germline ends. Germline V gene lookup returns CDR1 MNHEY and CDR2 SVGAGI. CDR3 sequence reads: CASSYSRGNQGDEQFF. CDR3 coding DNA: TGTGCCAGCAGTTACTCCAGGGGAAATCAAGGCGATGAGCAGTTCTTC.

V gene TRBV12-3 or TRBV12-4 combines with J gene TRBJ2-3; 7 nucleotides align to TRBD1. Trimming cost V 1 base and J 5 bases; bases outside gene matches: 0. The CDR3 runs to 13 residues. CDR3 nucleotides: TGTGCCAGCAGTTTAGACAGGGGAGATACGCAGTATTTT. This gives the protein CASSLDRGDTQYF.

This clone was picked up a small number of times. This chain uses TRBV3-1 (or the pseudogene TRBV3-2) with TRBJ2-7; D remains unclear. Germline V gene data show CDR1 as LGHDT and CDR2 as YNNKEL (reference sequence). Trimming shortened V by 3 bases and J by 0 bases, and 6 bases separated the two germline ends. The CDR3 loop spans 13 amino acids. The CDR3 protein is CASSQYLSYEQYF. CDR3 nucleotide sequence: TGTGCCAGCAGCCAGTATCTCTCCTACGAGCAGTACTTC.

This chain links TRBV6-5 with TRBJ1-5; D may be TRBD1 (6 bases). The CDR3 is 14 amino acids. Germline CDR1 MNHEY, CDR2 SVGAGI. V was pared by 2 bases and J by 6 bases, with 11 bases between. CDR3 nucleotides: TGTGCCAGCAGTTACGAAACAGGGAGTCAGCCCCAGCATTTT. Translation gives CASSYETGSQPQHF.

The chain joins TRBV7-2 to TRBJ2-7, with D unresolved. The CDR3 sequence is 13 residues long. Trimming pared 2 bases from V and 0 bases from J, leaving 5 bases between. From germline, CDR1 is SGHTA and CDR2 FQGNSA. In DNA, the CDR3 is TGTGCCAGCAGCTTAATGAGCTCCTACGAGCAGTACTTC. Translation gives CASSLMSSYEQYF.

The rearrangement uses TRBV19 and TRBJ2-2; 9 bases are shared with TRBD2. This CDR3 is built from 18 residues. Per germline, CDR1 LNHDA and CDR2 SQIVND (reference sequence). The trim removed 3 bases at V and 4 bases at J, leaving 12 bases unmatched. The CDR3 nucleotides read TGTGCCAGTAGTATCCTGGCGGGAGGGCGAGGGGCCACCGGGGAGCTGTTTTTT. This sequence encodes CASSILAGGRGATGELFF.

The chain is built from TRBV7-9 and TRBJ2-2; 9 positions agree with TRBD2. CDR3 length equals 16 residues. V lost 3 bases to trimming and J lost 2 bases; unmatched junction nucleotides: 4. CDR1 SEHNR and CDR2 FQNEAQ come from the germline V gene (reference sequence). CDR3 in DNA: TGTGCCAGCAGCTTTATCGGGACTAGCAACACCGGGGAGCTGTTTTTT. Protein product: CASSFIGTSNTGELFF.

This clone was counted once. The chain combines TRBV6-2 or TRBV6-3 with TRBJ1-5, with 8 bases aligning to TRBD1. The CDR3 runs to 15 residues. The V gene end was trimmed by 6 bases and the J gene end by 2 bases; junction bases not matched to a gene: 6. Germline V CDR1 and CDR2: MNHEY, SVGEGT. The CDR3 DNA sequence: TGTGCCAGCAGCAAGGACAGGGCCCGCAATCAGCCCCAGCATTTT. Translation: CASSKDRARNQPQHF.

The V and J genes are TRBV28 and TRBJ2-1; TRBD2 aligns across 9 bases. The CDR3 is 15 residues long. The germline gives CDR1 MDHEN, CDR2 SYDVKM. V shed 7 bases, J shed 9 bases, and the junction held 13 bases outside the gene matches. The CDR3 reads CASTRSRGGAGEQFF. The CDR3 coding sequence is TGTGCCAGCACCAGGTCGCGCGGGGGGGCCGGTGAGCAGTTCTTC.

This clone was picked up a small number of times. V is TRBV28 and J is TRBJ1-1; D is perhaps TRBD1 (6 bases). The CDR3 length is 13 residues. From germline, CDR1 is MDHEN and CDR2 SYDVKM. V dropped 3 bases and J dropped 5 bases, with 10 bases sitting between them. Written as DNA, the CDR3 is TGTGCCAGCAGTTTGGGGGCGAGGACTGAAGCTTTCTTT. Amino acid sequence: CASSLGARTEAFF.

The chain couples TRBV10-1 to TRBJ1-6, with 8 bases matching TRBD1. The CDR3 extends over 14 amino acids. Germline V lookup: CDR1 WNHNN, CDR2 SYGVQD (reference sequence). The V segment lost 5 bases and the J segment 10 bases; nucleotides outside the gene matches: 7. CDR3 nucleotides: TGCGCCAGCAGTCTGGACAGGGAAATCTCACCCCTCCACTTT. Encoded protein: CASSLDREISPLHF.

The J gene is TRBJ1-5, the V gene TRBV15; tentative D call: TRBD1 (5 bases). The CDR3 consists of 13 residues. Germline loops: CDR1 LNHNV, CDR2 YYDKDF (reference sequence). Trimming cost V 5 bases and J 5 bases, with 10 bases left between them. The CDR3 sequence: CATSGGGDQPQHF. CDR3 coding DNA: TGTGCCACCAGCGGGGGAGGGGATCAGCCCCAGCATTTT.

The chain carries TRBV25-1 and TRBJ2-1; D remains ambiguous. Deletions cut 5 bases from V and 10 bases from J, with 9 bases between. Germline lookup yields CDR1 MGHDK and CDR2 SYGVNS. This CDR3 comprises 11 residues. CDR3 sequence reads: CASSFLGEQFF. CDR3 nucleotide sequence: TGTGCCAGCAGTTTTCTAGGAGAGCAGTTCTTC.

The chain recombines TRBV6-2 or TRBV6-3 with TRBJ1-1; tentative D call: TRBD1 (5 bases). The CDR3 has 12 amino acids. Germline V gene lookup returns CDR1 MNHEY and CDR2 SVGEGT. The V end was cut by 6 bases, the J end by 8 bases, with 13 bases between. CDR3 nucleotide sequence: TGTGCCAGCAGCCTTGGGGGGATGGAAGCTTTCTTT. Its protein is CASSLGGMEAFF.

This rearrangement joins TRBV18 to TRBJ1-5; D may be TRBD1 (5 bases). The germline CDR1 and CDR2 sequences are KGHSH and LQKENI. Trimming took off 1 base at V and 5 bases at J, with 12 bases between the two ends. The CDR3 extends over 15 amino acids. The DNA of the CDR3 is TGTGCCAGCTCACCACAGGCAGGGATGGATCAGCCCCAGCATTTT. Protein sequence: CASSPQAGMDQPQHF.

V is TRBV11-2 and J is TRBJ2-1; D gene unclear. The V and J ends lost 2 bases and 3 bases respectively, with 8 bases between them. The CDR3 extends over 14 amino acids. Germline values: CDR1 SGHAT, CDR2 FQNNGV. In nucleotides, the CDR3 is TGTGCCAGCAGCTTAAGCAGACTCTACAATGAGCAGTTCTTC. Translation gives CASSLSRLYNEQFF.

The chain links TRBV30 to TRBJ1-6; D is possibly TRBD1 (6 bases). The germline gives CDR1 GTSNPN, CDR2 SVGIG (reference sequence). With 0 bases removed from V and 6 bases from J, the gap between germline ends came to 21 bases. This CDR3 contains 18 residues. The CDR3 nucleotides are TGTGCCTGGAGTGTACGACCCTCCGGGACACCGGGTAATTCACCCCTCCACTTT. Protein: CAWSVRPSGTPGNSPLHF.

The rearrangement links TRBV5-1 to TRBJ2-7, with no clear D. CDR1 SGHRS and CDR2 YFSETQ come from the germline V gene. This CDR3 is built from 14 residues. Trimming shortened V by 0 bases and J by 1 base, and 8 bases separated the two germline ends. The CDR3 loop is CASSLAPPSYEQYF. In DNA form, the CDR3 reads TGCGCCAGCAGCTTGGCTCCCCCTTCCTACGAGCAGTACTTC.

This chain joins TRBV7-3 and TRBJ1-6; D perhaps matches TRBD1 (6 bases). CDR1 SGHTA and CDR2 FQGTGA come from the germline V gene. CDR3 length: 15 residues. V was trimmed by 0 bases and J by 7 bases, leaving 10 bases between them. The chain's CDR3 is CASSLTSGVNSPLHF. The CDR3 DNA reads TGTGCCAGCAGCTTAACCTCAGGGGTCAATTCACCCCTCCACTTT.

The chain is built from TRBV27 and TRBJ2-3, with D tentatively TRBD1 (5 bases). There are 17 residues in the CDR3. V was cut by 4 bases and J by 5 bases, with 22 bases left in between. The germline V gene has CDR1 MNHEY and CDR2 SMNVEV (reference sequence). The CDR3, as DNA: TGTGCCAGCAGTTCCAGGACAAAAGGGTTGATAATAGATACGCAGTATTTT. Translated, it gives CASSSRTKGLIIDTQYF.

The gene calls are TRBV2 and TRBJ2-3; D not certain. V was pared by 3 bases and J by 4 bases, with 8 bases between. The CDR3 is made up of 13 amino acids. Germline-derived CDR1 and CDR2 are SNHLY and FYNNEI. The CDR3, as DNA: TGTGCCAGCAGTGATGGTGCGCCAGATACGCAGTATTTT. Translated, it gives CASSDGAPDTQYF. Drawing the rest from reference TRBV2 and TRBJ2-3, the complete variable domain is EPEVTQTPSHQVTQMGQEVILRCVPISNHLYFYWYRQILGQKVEFLVSFYNNEISEKSEIFDDQFSVERPDGSNFTLKIRSTKLEDSAMYFCASSDGAPDTQYFGPGTRLTVL.

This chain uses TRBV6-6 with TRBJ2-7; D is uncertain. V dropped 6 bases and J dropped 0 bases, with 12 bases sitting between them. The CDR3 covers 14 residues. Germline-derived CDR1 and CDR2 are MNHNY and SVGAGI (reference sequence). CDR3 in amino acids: CASRVSLSSYEQYF. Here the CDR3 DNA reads TGTGCCAGCAGAGTCTCCCTTAGCTCCTACGAGCAGTACTTC.

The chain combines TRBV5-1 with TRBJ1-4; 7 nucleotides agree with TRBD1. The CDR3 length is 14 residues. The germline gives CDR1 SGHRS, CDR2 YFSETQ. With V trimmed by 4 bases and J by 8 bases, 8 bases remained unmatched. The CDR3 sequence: CASSLQGVGEKLFF. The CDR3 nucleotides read TGCGCCAGCAGCCTCCAGGGGGTGGGGGAAAAACTGTTTTTT.

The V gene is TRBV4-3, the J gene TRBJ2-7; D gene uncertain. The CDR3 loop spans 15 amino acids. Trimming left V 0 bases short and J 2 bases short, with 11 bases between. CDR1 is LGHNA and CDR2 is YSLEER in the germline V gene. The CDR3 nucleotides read TGCGCCAGCAGCCAAGATGGTTACAAAGCCTACGAGCAGTACTTC. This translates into CASSQDGYKAYEQYF.

CDR3 region: CASSPSGGGTYNEQFF. In nucleotides, the CDR3 is TGTGCCAGCAGCCCCTCTGGCGGGGGGACCTACAATGAGCAGTTCTTC. The chain recombines TRBV11-2 with TRBJ2-1; 8 nucleotides agree with TRBD2. With V trimmed by 5 bases and J by 2 bases, 8 bases remained unmatched. The CDR3 runs to 16 residues. Germline CDR1 SGHAT, CDR2 FQNNGV. Full variable domain (remainder filled in from reference TRBV11-2 and TRBJ2-1): EAGVAQSPRYKIIEKRQSVAFWCNPISGHATLYWYQQILGQGPKLLIQFQNNGVVDDSQLPKDRFSAERLKGVDSTLKIQPAKLEDSAVYLCASSPSGGGTYNEQFFGPGTRLTVL.

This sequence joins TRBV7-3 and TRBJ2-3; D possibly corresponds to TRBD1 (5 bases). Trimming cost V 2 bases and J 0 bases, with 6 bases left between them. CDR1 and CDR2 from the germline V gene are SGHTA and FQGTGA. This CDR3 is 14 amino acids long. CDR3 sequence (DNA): TGTGCCAGCAGCTTAGCAGGGAGCACAGATACGCAGTATTTT. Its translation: CASSLAGSTDTQYF. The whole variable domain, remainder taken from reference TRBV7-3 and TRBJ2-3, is GAGVSQTPSNKVTEKGKYVELRCDPISGHTALYWYRQSLGQGPEFLIYFQGTGAADDSGLPNDRFFAVRPEGSVSTLKIQRTERGDSAVYLCASSLAGSTDTQYFGPGTRLTVL.